The 26 T cell receptor beta chains reported below all come from one sample, sequenced in a study of blood T cell repertoires in COVID-19. The repertoire was sequenced with immunoSEQ multiplex PCR; TCRdb's copy has only in-frame clones and lacks some. The sample shows 73,000 or so clones, approximately 83% of them seen only once. Sample: peripheral blood. Receptor source: an older woman with acute or convalescent COVID-19.

The V gene is TRBV25-1, the J gene TRBJ2-7; perhaps TRBD2 as D (5 bases). The V gene lost 5 bases and the J gene lost 1 base, with 9 bases spanning the gap. CDR1 is MGHDK and CDR2 is SYGVNS in the germline V gene. CDR3 length equals 13 residues. CDR3 in amino acids: CASSTAGSYEQYF. CDR3 bases: TGTGCCAGCAGTACGGCGGGTTCCTACGAGCAGTACTTC.

This clone was counted only a few times. The chain recombines TRBV3-1 (or the pseudogene TRBV3-2) with TRBJ2-5, with 14 bases identical to TRBD2. Germline CDR1 and CDR2: LGHDT and YNNKEL (reference sequence). V shed 4 bases and J 2 bases; nucleotides not matched to a gene: 6. This CDR3 comprises 17 residues. CDR3 protein: CASSLSGLAGGQETQYF. CDR3 bases: TGTGCCAGCAGCCTCTCAGGACTAGCGGGGGGTCAAGAGACCCAGTACTTC.

The rearrangement joins TRBV30 to TRBJ1-6; 11 bases are a match to TRBD1. After removal of 3 bases from V and 11 bases from J, the junction contained 9 bases not matched to a gene. The length of the CDR3 is 15 residues. CDR1 GTSNPN and CDR2 SVGIG come from the germline V gene (reference sequence). The CDR3 sequence: CAWRLGTGGNPPLHF. The CDR3 DNA follows: TGTGCCTGGAGGTTAGGGACAGGGGGGAACCCACCCCTCCACTTT.

The chain joins TRBV5-4 to TRBJ1-2; 7 nucleotides align to TRBD1. Germline V CDR1 and CDR2: SGHNT, YYREEE (reference sequence). The CDR3 totals 14 residues. The junction had 13 bases not matched to a gene; V was cut back by 7 bases and J by 7 bases. CDR3 protein: CASLLERGRSGYTF. CDR3 nucleotide sequence: TGTGCCAGCCTCCTTGAAAGGGGGCGAAGTGGCTACACCTTC.

This clone has a single count. The chain couples TRBV12-2 to TRBJ1-1; the table's D call, TRBD1, was not checked against the DNA. TRBV12-2 is described as a pseudogene. The CDR3 extends over 15 amino acids. CDR3 sequence (DNA): TGTGCAAGTCGCTTAGCCGGGACAGTAAGGACTGAAGCTTTCTTT. Protein: CASRLAGTVRTEAFF.

This sequence joins TRBV4-2 and TRBJ1-6, with 8 bases matching TRBD1. CDR3 size: 16 residues. Germline V gene data show CDR1 as LGHNA and CDR2 as YNFKEQ. V was pared by 0 bases and J by 4 bases, with 2 bases of the junction left unmatched. The CDR3 reads CASSQDRQGYNSPLHF. The CDR3 nucleotides are TGTGCCAGCAGCCAAGATAGACAGGGGTATAATTCACCCCTCCACTTT.

The V call is TRBV6-6, the J call TRBJ1-2, with D hard to call. The length of the CDR3 is 15 residues. Germline V gene data show CDR1 as MNHNY and CDR2 as SVGAGI (reference sequence). V was cut by 4 bases and J by 2 bases, with 14 bases left in between. The CDR3: CASSSGRTLNYGYTF. In DNA, the CDR3 is TGTGCCAGCAGTTCGGGCAGGACTCTCAACTATGGCTACACCTTC.

This chain joins TRBV7-2 and TRBJ2-4; TRBD2 agrees at 11 bases. Germline CDR1 SGHTA, CDR2 FQGNSA. V gave up 8 bases and J gave up 1 base; unmatched junction bases: 13. This CDR3 has 18 amino acids. CDR3 DNA: TGTGCCAGCTCGCGGGAACTAGCGGGGGTGGGGGCCAAAAACATTCAGTACTTC. Protein product: CASSRELAGVGAKNIQYF.

This CDR3 reads CASSRIETRELYF. CDR3 in DNA: TGTGCCAGCAGCCGGATTGAGACACGGGAGTTGTACTTC. V gene TRBV3-1 (or the pseudogene TRBV3-2) combines with J gene TRBJ2-7; TRBD2 might be the D (6 bases). Per the germline V gene, CDR1 is LGHDT and CDR2 is YNNKEL (reference sequence). The CDR3 extends over 13 amino acids. V lost 4 bases and J lost 12, with 19 bases in between.

The chain has TRBV30 and TRBJ1-2; 7 nucleotides line up with TRBD1. With 2 bases clipped from V and 8 bases from J, the junction kept 11 bases outside the gene matches. This CDR3 contains 14 residues. In germline, CDR1 is GTSNPN, CDR2 SVGIG (reference sequence). CDR3: CAWSRDRPPIGYTF. In DNA form, the CDR3 reads TGTGCCTGGAGTAGGGACAGACCTCCTATAGGCTACACCTTC.

V usage is TRBV3-1 (or the pseudogene TRBV3-2) and J usage is TRBJ1-5; a possible D gene is TRBD1 (5 bases). Germline CDR1 is LGHDT and CDR2 is YNNKEL (reference sequence). Trimming stripped 1 base from V and 7 bases from J, with 11 bases between. This CDR3 is 14 amino acids long. The CDR3 region is CASSQGQPGQPQHF. As DNA, the CDR3 is TGTGCCAGCAGCCAAGGACAGCCAGGCCAGCCCCAGCATTTT.

This chain uses TRBV30 with TRBJ2-1; D gene unclear. The CDR3 has 12 amino acids. The V gene's germline CDR1 is GTSNPN and CDR2 SVGIG (reference sequence). The germline V and J ends were trimmed by 2 bases and 12 bases, with 14 bases remaining between them. The CDR3 reads CAWSPLRPGQFF. The CDR3, as DNA: TGTGCCTGGAGTCCCCTCCGTCCCGGGCAGTTCTTC.

The chain carries TRBV11-2 and TRBJ2-3, with TRBD2 matching over 11 bases. Germline CDR1 and CDR2: SGHAT and FQNNGV. J gave up 2 bases and V 7 bases, and 11 bases lay outside the gene matches. CDR3 length: 17 amino acids. The CDR3 spells CASTAMRLAGSTDTQYF. CDR3 nucleotide sequence: TGTGCCAGCACCGCGATGAGACTAGCGGGGTCCACAGATACGCAGTATTTT.

This clone was seen a single time. The chain carries TRBV5-4 and TRBJ2-2; weak D call: TRBD1 (5 bases). CDR3 length: 15 residues. V was trimmed by 2 bases and J by 0 bases, leaving 8 bases between them. CDR1 and CDR2 from the germline V gene are SGHNT and YYREEE (reference sequence). CDR3 region: CASSLAGTNTGELFF. The CDR3, as DNA: TGTGCCAGCAGCTTAGCAGGGACGAACACCGGGGAGCTGTTTTTT.

The sample holds a few counts of this clone. This chain links TRBV6-5 with TRBJ1-5; D not certain. V was pared by 5 bases and J by 2 bases, with 10 bases between. Germline V gene lookup returns CDR1 MNHEY and CDR2 SVGAGI. The CDR3 has 14 amino acids. CDR3 loop: CASSLSVGNQPQHF. For the CDR3, the DNA is TGTGCCAGCAGTCTTAGCGTAGGCAATCAGCCCCAGCATTTT.

V is TRBV7-3 and J is TRBJ1-1, with a tentative D call TRBD1 (5 bases). CDR3 size: 13 residues. V dropped 2 bases and J dropped 1 base, with 5 bases sitting between them. Germline V gene lookup returns CDR1 SGHTA and CDR2 FQGTGA. CDR3: CASSLQGNTEAFF. For the CDR3, the DNA is TGTGCCAGCAGCTTACAGGGGAACACTGAAGCTTTCTTT.

V usage is TRBV6-4 and J usage is TRBJ1-1, with D unclear. Germline CDR1 reads MRHNA; CDR2 reads SNTAGT. CDR3 length equals 13 residues. V was shortened by 6 bases and J by 1 base, with 9 bases between the two germline ends. The CDR3 DNA reads TGTGCCAGCAGATTGGAGAGGAACACTGAAGCTTTCTTT. This sequence encodes CASRLERNTEAFF.

The rearrangement uses TRBV6-5 and TRBJ2-5, with no clear D. V dropped 6 bases and J dropped 1 base, with 3 bases sitting between them. The germline V gene encodes CDR1 MNHEY and CDR2 SVGAGI. The CDR3 has 11 amino acids. The CDR3 DNA reads as TGTGCCAGCAGGGCCCAAGAGACCCAGTACTTC. Protein sequence: CASRAQETQYF.

This chain uses TRBV2 with TRBJ1-5; TRBD1 agrees at 10 bases. There are 15 residues in the CDR3. V lost 6 bases to trimming and J lost 4 bases; unmatched junction nucleotides: 6. The germline V gene encodes CDR1 SNHLY and CDR2 FYNNEI. CDR3 loop: CASRPGQGTNQPQHF. For the CDR3, the DNA is TGTGCCAGCAGACCGGGACAGGGGACTAATCAGCCCCAGCATTTT.

V gene TRBV9 combines with J gene TRBJ2-2; D might be TRBD1 (5 bases). The V gene lost 1 base and the J gene lost 4 bases, with 11 bases spanning the gap. Looked up from germline, CDR1 is SGDLS and CDR2 is YYNGEE. The CDR3 runs to 15 residues. The CDR3 region has the DNA TGTGCCAGCAGCGTACAGGGTAGAGTCACCGGGGAGCTGTTTTTT. This gives the protein CASSVQGRVTGELFF. The full variable domain, in which reference TRBV9 and TRBJ2-2 provide the parts outside the CDR3, is DSGVTQTPKHLITATGQRVTLRCSPRSGDLSVYWYQQSLDQGLQFLIQYYNGEERAKGNILERFSAQQFPDLHSELNLSSLELGDSALYFCASSVQGRVTGELFFGEGSRLTVL.

The chain recombines TRBV12-3 or TRBV12-4 with TRBJ1-1; D ambiguous. The CDR3 runs to 13 residues. V was pared by 4 bases and J by 0 bases, with 6 bases between. The chain's CDR3 is CASSSLLNTEAFF. For the CDR3, the DNA is TGTGCCAGCAGTTCTCTCTTGAACACTGAAGCTTTCTTT.

CDR3 DNA: TGTGCCAGCAGCCCGGGACTAGCGGGAAATGAGCAGTTCTTC. Residues: CASSPGLAGNEQFF. J is TRBJ2-1 and V is TRBV4-2, with TRBD2 matching 13 bases. The J segment lost 7 bases and the V segment lost 4 bases, leaving 1 base of the junction unmatched. CDR1 LGHNA and CDR2 YNFKEQ come from the germline V gene. The CDR3 runs 14 residues.

The V gene is TRBV5-4, the J gene TRBJ2-7; D may be TRBD1 (6 bases). V lost 6 bases to trimming and J lost 3 bases, with 19 bases between them. Germline CDR1 is SGHNT and CDR2 is YYREEE (reference sequence). This CDR3 is 15 amino acids long. The CDR3 sequence: CASTILDSPRYEQYF. CDR3 DNA: TGTGCCAGCACCATCTTGGACAGCCCCCGCTACGAGCAGTACTTC.

V is TRBV6-5 and J is TRBJ2-5; TRBD2 matches at 8 bases. This CDR3 comprises 16 residues. Germline V gene lookup returns CDR1 MNHEY and CDR2 SVGAGI. After removal of 2 bases from V and 2 bases from J, the junction contained 7 bases not matched to a gene. The CDR3 sequence: CASSYAGGRGQETQYF. DNA for the CDR3: TGTGCCAGCAGTTACGCGGGGGGCAGGGGTCAAGAGACCCAGTACTTC.

J is TRBJ2-1 and V is TRBV7-3, with a tentative D call TRBD1 (6 bases). The CDR3 has 14 residues. The V end lost 4 bases, the J end lost 5 bases, and 12 bases lay between the germline ends. CDR1 SGHTA and CDR2 FQGTGA come from the germline V gene. In DNA form, the CDR3 reads TGTGCCAGCAGCTCATTTCCAGGGGACAATGAGCAGTTCTTC. This codes for CASSSFPGDNEQFF.

The J gene is TRBJ2-3, the V gene TRBV4-1; weak D call: TRBD1 (6 bases). Looked up from germline, CDR1 is MGHRA and CDR2 is YSYEKL. Trimming took off 4 bases at V and 0 bases at J, with 14 bases between the two ends. This CDR3 is built from 16 residues. CDR3 in DNA: TGCGCCAGCAGCCCGGGGACATACGCTAGCACAGATACGCAGTATTTT. Its protein is CASSPGTYASTDTQYF.